This T cell receptor beta chain was sequenced for a study of CD8+CD57+ T cells in acquired aplastic anemia. Only patients with CD8+CD57+ cell expansion on flow cytometry were chosen for sequencing. V lost 10 bases to trimming and J lost 2 bases, with 14 bases between them. CDR3 length: 13 residues. The germline gives CDR1 LGHDT, CDR2 YNNKEL (reference sequence). The use of genomic DNA as template underpinned the TCR beta VDJ and CDR3 profiling. TCRdb fed the reads into MiXCR, producing one record per CDR3 protein. The table shows around 290,000 distinct CDR3 sequences, with under 65% occurring only once. This clonotype was observed many times.

The material sequenced was sorted CD4+, CD8+, or CD8+CD57+ T cells (not recorded which) from PBMCs. The TCR originated in a human donor with aplastic anemia. The chain has TRBV3-1 and TRBJ2-5; D is unclear. CDR3 nucleotides: TGTGCCACCAAACCAAACCTTCAAGAGACCCAGTACTTC. Its translation: CATKPNLQETQYF.